These 17 T cell receptor beta chains were sequenced from one sample in a study of T cells in Graves' hyperthyroidism and ophthalmopathy. Amplified regions were TCR beta CDR3 sequences from RNA transcripts. HTBI primers were used for first-round RT-PCR of the TCR CDR3. A single record per CDR3 protein comes from TCRdb applying MiXCR to the multiplex PCR reads. The data hold hundreds of thousands of distinct CDR3 sequences, with around 15% observed a single time. Material: blood. All receptors come from a woman in her fifties or sixties with Graves' ophthalmopathy.

This clonotype appeared many times. The rearrangement joins TRBV28 to TRBJ2-5; unclear D gene. The ends were cut back, 4 bases at V and 1 base at J, with 7 bases in the middle. The germline gives CDR1 MDHEN, CDR2 SYDVKM. The CDR3 spans 13 residues. The CDR3 sequence: CASSSPPQETQYF. CDR3 in DNA: TGTGCCAGCAGTTCCCCCCCCCAAGAGACCCAGTACTTC.

This clonotype was recorded a few times. This may be a read error, as it is one base from a much larger clone. The rearrangement uses TRBV7-8 and TRBJ2-7, with 11 bases identical to TRBD2. The CDR3 is made up of 16 amino acids. CDR1 and CDR2 (germline): SGHVS, FQNEAQ. The CDR3 DNA sequence: TGTGCCAGCAGCTCCCGACTAGCGGGAAGCTCCTACGGGCAGTACTTC. Amino acids: CASSSRLAGSSYGQYF.

This clonotype was counted between two and nine times. The chain combines TRBV20-1 with TRBJ2-5, with TRBD1 identical over 7 bases. Per germline, CDR1 DFQATT and CDR2 SNEGSKA (reference sequence). The CDR3 covers 14 residues. Trimming cost V 6 bases and J 1 base; bases outside gene matches: 8. The CDR3 DNA sequence: TGCAGTGCCAAGTCAGGGGGACCCCAAGAGACCCAGTACTTC. Residues: CSAKSGGPQETQYF.

This clonotype was seen many times. V gene TRBV6-1 combines with J gene TRBJ1-6, with D perhaps matching TRBD1 (5 bases). Trimming took off 7 bases at V and 6 bases at J, with 10 bases between the two ends. Germline CDR1 reads MNHNS; CDR2 reads SASEGT. This CDR3 region has 13 residues. CDR3 in DNA: TGTGCCAGCATCACCAGGGCTAATTCACCCCTCCACTTT. Translation: CASITRANSPLHF.

This chain joins TRBV7-9 and TRBJ1-1; D gene ambiguous. Germline CDR1 is SEHNR and CDR2 is FQNEAQ (reference sequence). The length of the CDR3 is 14 residues. Trimming removed 1 base from V and 1 base from J, with 7 bases in between. The CDR3 DNA reads TGTGCCAGCAGCTTAGATCTGCCGAACACTGAAGCTTTCTTT. It codes for CASSLDLPNTEAFF.

This clonotype was detected a few times. The V and J genes are TRBV5-1 and TRBJ1-6, with TRBD1 matching over 7 bases. CDR3 length: 16 amino acids. CDR1 and CDR2 from the germline V gene are SGHRS and YFSETQ. V trimming: 2 bases; J trimming: 1 base; junction bases outside the gene matches: 3. CDR3 loop: CASSFKQGSYNSPLHF. CDR3 sequence (DNA): TGCGCCAGCAGCTTCAAACAGGGGTCCTATAATTCACCCCTCCACTTT.

The table lists this clonotype with many counts. The chain has TRBV20-1 and TRBJ2-5, with D tentatively TRBD2 (6 bases). V gave up 3 bases and J gave up 2 bases, with 22 bases separating them. This CDR3 spans 17 amino acids. The germline CDR1 and CDR2 sequences are DFQATT and SNEGSKA (reference sequence). CDR3 sequence: CSASSGQTSHRQETQYF. The CDR3 DNA sequence: TGCAGTGCTAGTAGTGGCCAAACTAGCCACCGACAAGAGACCCAGTACTTC.

The genes are TRBV3-1 and TRBJ2-5; D gene unclear. Trimming removed 0 bases from V and 2 bases from J, with 10 bases in between. The CDR3 has 15 amino acids. The germline CDR1 and CDR2 sequences are LGHDT and YNNKEL (reference sequence). The CDR3 nucleotides read TGTGCCAGCAGCCAAGAACTGGACCCGCAAGAGACCCAGTACTTC. It yields the protein CASSQELDPQETQYF.

The CDR3 loop is CSARDPPGRVGEETQYF. CDR3 in DNA: TGCAGTGCTAGAGATCCCCCGGGTAGGGTGGGAGAGGAGACCCAGTACTTC. This chain connects TRBV20-1 to TRBJ2-5; tentative D call: TRBD2 (5 bases). The CDR3 has 17 residues. Trimming stripped 0 bases from V and 5 bases from J, with 22 bases between. Per germline, CDR1 DFQATT and CDR2 SNEGSKA (reference sequence).

The chain carries TRBV9 and TRBJ1-1; 9 nucleotides align to TRBD1. The CDR3 contains 14 residues. Germline assignment: CDR1 SGDLS and CDR2 YYNGEE. Losses at the gene ends were 0 bases for V and 5 bases for J; bases not matched to a gene: 2. The CDR3 DNA reads TGTGCCAGCAGCGTAGCGACAGGGGGAACTGAAGCTTTCTTT. This codes for CASSVATGGTEAFF.

Concerning this clonotype itself: The junction departs from germline at one end; a sequencing error may be responsible. The chain is built from TRBV6-5 and TRBJ2-4; tentative D call: TRBD1 (6 bases). Germline V gene lookup returns CDR1 MNHEY and CDR2 SVGAGI. The CDR3 contains 16 residues. The CDR3 DNA reads TGTGCCAGCAGTTACTCATCAGGGGAGAGGGAAAACATTCAGTGCTTC. It encodes CASSYSSGERENIQCF.

This clonotype was seen ten or more times. CDR3 sequence reads: CASSQDAAVETQYF. The CDR3 DNA reads as TGTGCCAGCAGCCAGGACGCAGCCGTAGAGACCCAGTACTTC. The chain joins TRBV6-4 to TRBJ2-5; the D is unclear. Trimming removed 6 bases from V and 4 bases from J, with 15 bases in between. The germline gives CDR1 MRHNA, CDR2 SNTAGT. The CDR3 has 14 residues.

This clonotype has more than one count but fewer than ten. The chain carries TRBV18 and TRBJ2-1; 8 nucleotides agree with TRBD2. With 0 bases clipped from V and 5 bases from J, the junction kept 6 bases outside the gene matches. The length of the CDR3 is 16 residues. Per the germline V gene, CDR1 is KGHSH and CDR2 is LQKENI. The chain's CDR3 is CASSPPLAESDNEQFF. DNA of the CDR3: TGTGCCAGCTCACCACCACTAGCGGAATCCGACAATGAGCAGTTCTTC.

There are many counts of this clonotype. V usage is TRBV6-1 and J usage is TRBJ1-1; D not certain. This CDR3 spans 14 amino acids. Trimming removed 10 bases at V and 6 bases at J, with 21 bases between. Germline V lookup: CDR1 MNHNS, CDR2 SASEGT. CDR3 amino acids: CATSPPGGVAEAFF. The DNA for the CDR3 is TGTGCCACGTCCCCCCCCGGCGGGGTCGCTGAAGCTTTCTTT.

The genes are TRBV7-6 and TRBJ2-5; the D is unclear. The CDR3 loop spans 14 amino acids. Trimming took 0 bases from V and 5 from J, leaving 10 bases between them. Germline values: CDR1 SGHVS, CDR2 FNYEAQ. The CDR3 loop reads CASSLAGFEETQYF. In DNA form, the CDR3 reads TGTGCCAGCAGCTTAGCGGGGTTCGAGGAGACCCAGTACTTC.

J is TRBJ2-1 and V is TRBV19; D is perhaps TRBD1 (6 bases). Trimming cost V 1 base and J 8 bases, with 12 bases left between them. The CDR3 totals 14 residues. Looked up from germline, CDR1 is LNHDA and CDR2 is SQIVND (reference sequence). This CDR3 reads CASSIGQGLHEQFF. The CDR3 coding sequence is TGTGCCAGTAGTATAGGCCAGGGGCTGCATGAGCAGTTCTTC.

CDR3 protein: CASSHRQGSDYGYTF. CDR3 sequence (DNA): TGCGCCAGCAGCCACAGACAGGGTTCCGACTATGGCTACACCTTC. The chain links TRBV4-1 to TRBJ1-2, with 7 bases matching TRBD1. The germline gives CDR1 MGHRA, CDR2 YSYEKL. This CDR3 is built from 15 residues. With V trimmed by 3 bases and J by 3 bases, 7 bases remained unmatched.